These 26 T cell receptor beta chains came from one sample sequenced in a study of blood T cell repertoires in COVID-19. Assay: immunoSEQ multiplex PCR; the TCRdb copy retains only in-frame clones and omits some. The data show over 75,000 clones, around 81% seen once. Sequencing input: peripheral blood. The receptor set was obtained from a man aged 45-65 years who had recovered from COVID-19.

The V gene is TRBV5-1, the J gene TRBJ2-3; TRBD1 matches 9 bases. V lost 0 bases and J lost 2; bases outside the gene matches: 4. The V gene's germline CDR1 is SGHRS and CDR2 YFSETQ. This CDR3 has 16 residues. CDR3 in amino acids: CASSLGTGDHTDTQYF. DNA for the CDR3: TGCGCCAGCAGCTTGGGGACAGGGGACCACACAGATACGCAGTATTTT. The entire variable domain, with the rest obtained from reference TRBV5-1 and TRBJ2-3, is as follows: KAGVTQTPRYLIKTRGQQVTLSCSPISGHRSVSWYQQTPGQGLQFLFEYFSETQRNKGNFPGRFSGRQFSNSRSEMNVSTLELGDSALYLCASSLGTGDHTDTQYFGPGTRLTVL.

The gene calls are TRBV19 and TRBJ2-4; D possibly corresponds to TRBD2 (6 bases). The germline V and J ends were trimmed by 5 bases and 16 bases, with 15 bases remaining between them. The germline CDR1 and CDR2 sequences are LNHDA and SQIVND (reference sequence). The CDR3 spans 11 residues. The CDR3 DNA is TGTGCCAGTAGTGCGGGACGGTATTTCTACTTC. Its translation: CASSAGRYFYF.

This clone occurred once. V gene TRBV28 combines with J gene TRBJ2-2; no definite D call. The CDR3 runs to 12 residues. Trimming cost V 2 bases and J 6 bases, with 4 bases left between them. Germline CDR1 reads MDHEN; CDR2 reads SYDVKM. The DNA for the CDR3 is TGTGCCAGCAGTTTAACTTCCGGGGAGCTGTTTTTT. As protein: CASSLTSGELFF.

This chain links TRBV15 with TRBJ1-4; D remains ambiguous. The CDR3 totals 15 residues. Per the germline V gene, CDR1 is LNHNV and CDR2 is YYDKDF (reference sequence). Trimming removed 0 bases at V and 2 bases at J, with 7 bases between. The CDR3 sequence: CATSRDKRTNEKLFF. CDR3 in DNA: TGTGCCACCAGCAGAGATAAACGGACTAATGAAAAACTGTTTTTT.

The chain has TRBV6-2 or TRBV6-3 and TRBJ2-3, with 9 nucleotides matching TRBD2. This CDR3 has 14 amino acids. V shed 3 bases and J 9 bases; nucleotides not matched to a gene: 7. The V gene's germline CDR1 is MNHEY and CDR2 SVGEGT. Here the CDR3 DNA reads TGTGCCAGCAGTTATGGAGTAGCGGGAGTCACGCAGTATTTT. The encoded protein is CASSYGVAGVTQYF.

This chain uses TRBV11-2 with TRBJ1-1; 8 bases line up with TRBD1. The CDR3 is 16 amino acids. V gave up 6 bases and J gave up 1 base; unmatched junction bases: 10. CDR1 SGHAT and CDR2 FQNNGV come from the germline V gene. CDR3 sequence (DNA): TGTGCCAGCAGTCAAAGGACAGGGCTGAGGAACACTGAAGCTTTCTTT. It yields the protein CASSQRTGLRNTEAFF.

The genes are TRBV6-5 and TRBJ2-5; TRBD2 aligns across 8 bases. The V and J ends lost 8 bases and 5 bases, in that order; junction bases with no gene match: 10. The CDR3 length is 14 residues. Germline V gene data show CDR1 as MNHEY and CDR2 as SVGAGI. As DNA, the CDR3 is TGTGCCAGCGACGTTAGCGGGAAGGAGGAGACCCAGTACTTC. Translation: CASDVSGKEETQYF.

The chain uses TRBV2 and TRBJ1-3; D not certain. Germline V gene sequence: CDR1 SNHLY, CDR2 FYNNEI. The CDR3 runs to 15 residues. V was trimmed by 0 bases and J by 0 bases, leaving 6 bases between them. In DNA form, the CDR3 reads TGTGCCAGCAGTGAAGCGTCCGGCTCTGGAAACACCATATATTTT. Translating gives CASSEASGSGNTIYF.

In DNA form, the CDR3 reads TGTGCCAGCAGTCTAGCGGGAGGGGACTACAATGAGCAGTTCTTC. Protein: CASSLAGGDYNEQFF. The rearrangement joins TRBV6-4 to TRBJ2-1, with 12 bases aligning to TRBD2. CDR3 size: 15 residues. Per germline, CDR1 MRHNA and CDR2 SNTAGT. V gave up 5 bases and J gave up 3 bases; unmatched junction bases: 2.

V is TRBV28 and J is TRBJ1-1; 9 bases are a match to TRBD1. The CDR3 contains 15 residues. The ends lost 6 bases at V and 5 bases at J; junction bases unmatched: 10. CDR1 and CDR2 from the germline V gene are MDHEN and SYDVKM. The chain's CDR3 is CASRLPGQGKTEAFF. CDR3 nucleotide sequence: TGTGCCAGCAGACTACCCGGACAGGGGAAAACTGAAGCTTTCTTT.

The chain combines TRBV19 with TRBJ1-1, with D hard to call. Trimming cost V 3 bases and J 4 bases, with 9 bases left between them. Germline CDR1 reads LNHDA; CDR2 reads SQIVND (reference sequence). CDR3 length: 13 residues. CDR3 bases: TGTGCCAGTAGTATTGCCGGGAGCACTGAAGCTTTCTTT. As protein: CASSIAGSTEAFF.

Only a few counts were recorded for this clone. V and J are TRBV6-4 and TRBJ2-3, with a weak D call TRBD2 (6 bases). The germline V gene has CDR1 MRHNA and CDR2 SNTAGT. This CDR3 spans 16 amino acids. V lost 2 bases and J lost 3, with 15 bases in between. CDR3 coding DNA: TGTGCCAGCAGTGACCAAGTCGGGGGAGGTACAGATACGCAGTATTTT. It translates to CASSDQVGGGTDTQYF.

This chain links TRBV11-2 with TRBJ2-1; TRBD1 matches at 7 bases. From germline, CDR1 is SGHAT and CDR2 FQNNGV. The CDR3 is 16 residues long. J gave up 10 bases and V 5 bases, and 17 bases lay outside the gene matches. The CDR3 sequence is CASSPTGTALSVEQFF. In DNA form, the CDR3 reads TGTGCCAGCAGCCCAACCGGGACAGCTCTTTCGGTGGAGCAGTTCTTC.

The J gene is TRBJ2-7, the V gene TRBV6-6; 7 nucleotides line up with TRBD1. This CDR3 contains 13 residues. Trimming removed 7 bases from V and 4 bases from J; junction bases left unmatched: 7. Germline CDR1 MNHNY, CDR2 SVGAGI (reference sequence). CDR3 region: CASIPTGSYEQYF. The DNA for the CDR3 is TGTGCCAGCATCCCGACAGGGAGTTACGAGCAGTACTTC.

The table lists this clone with a few counts. V and J are TRBV19 and TRBJ1-3; 7 nucleotides agree with TRBD1. Trimming removed 4 bases from V and 0 bases from J; junction bases left unmatched: 6. The CDR3 extends over 16 amino acids. CDR1 and CDR2 from the germline V gene are LNHDA and SQIVND (reference sequence). CDR3 region: CASSRHTGDSGNTIYF. Here the CDR3 DNA reads TGTGCCAGTAGTAGACACACAGGGGACTCTGGAAACACCATATATTTT.

The chain has TRBV12-3 or TRBV12-4 and TRBJ2-3; the D is unclear. The CDR3 is made up of 12 amino acids. V shed 5 bases and J shed 4 bases, with 7 bases lying between them. The CDR3 reads CASSALSDTQYF. The CDR3 DNA reads TGTGCCAGCAGTGCGCTATCAGATACGCAGTATTTT.

V gene TRBV7-9 combines with J gene TRBJ2-5; 7 bases are shared with TRBD1. This CDR3 is 14 amino acids long. Trimming at V came to 5 bases and at J to 5 bases, leaving 8 bases not matched to a gene. Per the germline V gene, CDR1 is SEHNR and CDR2 is FQNEAQ (reference sequence). The CDR3 loop reads CASSPWTGQETQYF. In nucleotides, the CDR3 is TGTGCCAGCAGCCCATGGACAGGCCAGGAGACCCAGTACTTC.

This clone was seen a single time. The rearrangement uses TRBV6-2 or TRBV6-3 and TRBJ1-1, with 7 bases identical to TRBD1. This CDR3 is built from 14 residues. Losses at the gene ends were 5 bases for V and 4 bases for J; bases not matched to a gene: 7. Germline V gene data show CDR1 as MNHEY and CDR2 as SVGEGT. In DNA, the CDR3 is TGTGCCAGCAGTAAACAGGGGAGTATCACTGAAGCTTTCTTT. Translation gives CASSKQGSITEAFF.

The rearrangement links TRBV21-1 to TRBJ1-6. TRBV21-1 is listed as a pseudogene. The CDR3 has 16 residues. The CDR3 spells CASSNDGGVSNSPLHF. The CDR3 nucleotides are TGTGCCAGCAGCAACGATGGAGGGGTGAGTAATTCACCCCTCCACTTT.

The chain has TRBV20-1 and TRBJ1-2; no reliable D call. The CDR3 contains 11 residues. Trimming pared 5 bases from V and 1 base from J, leaving 5 bases between. In germline, CDR1 is DFQATT, CDR2 SNEGSKA (reference sequence). The CDR3 nucleotides are TGCAGTGCTTACAATAACTATGGCTACACCTTC. Protein sequence: CSAYNNYGYTF.

This clone was counted once. This chain connects TRBV25-1 to TRBJ2-1; TRBD1 matches 7 bases. The CDR3 runs 15 residues. The V segment lost 5 bases and the J segment 0 bases; nucleotides outside the gene matches: 4. From germline, CDR1 is MGHDK and CDR2 SYGVNS. The chain's CDR3 is CASSQRQGSYNEQFF. The CDR3 DNA follows: TGTGCCAGCAGTCAGAGACAGGGCTCCTACAATGAGCAGTTCTTC.

This rearrangement joins TRBV19 to TRBJ1-2; D gene uncertain. Per the germline V gene, CDR1 is LNHDA and CDR2 is SQIVND (reference sequence). Trimming took 9 bases from V and 3 from J, leaving 17 bases between them. CDR3 length equals 14 residues. The CDR3 DNA follows: TGTGCCAGCCGCCCAGGTTTATCGGACTATGGCTACACCTTC. It codes for CASRPGLSDYGYTF.

The genes are TRBV4-2 and TRBJ2-2, with 7 bases that match TRBD2. The CDR3 runs to 16 residues. V was clipped by 0 bases and J by 1 base; unmatched bases: 2. Per germline, CDR1 LGHNA and CDR2 YNFKEQ. Here the CDR3 DNA reads TGTGCCAGCAGCCAAGAGGCTAGCGGGAACACCGGGGAGCTGTTTTTT. Translated, it gives CASSQEASGNTGELFF.

This clone was seen a few times. V usage is TRBV4-3 and J usage is TRBJ1-2; D not resolved. CDR1 LGHNA and CDR2 YSLEER come from the germline V gene. V shed 1 base and J shed 8 bases, with 17 bases lying between them. This CDR3 region has 15 residues. CDR3 in amino acids: CASSQATQRTGGYTF. CDR3 nucleotide sequence: TGCGCCAGCAGCCAAGCGACACAAAGAACTGGGGGCTACACCTTC.

This clone has only a few counts. V and J are TRBV18 and TRBJ1-2; D is perhaps TRBD1 (6 bases). The germline gives CDR1 KGHSH, CDR2 LQKENI. This CDR3 is built from 15 residues. V was cut by 0 bases and J by 1 base, with 9 bases left in between. The CDR3 DNA reads TGTGCCAGCTCACCACCAACAGGGTTTAACTATGGCTACACCTTC. It specifies CASSPPTGFNYGYTF. Full variable domain (outside the CDR3, taken from reference TRBV18 and TRBJ1-2): NAGVMQNPRHLVRRRGQEARLRCSPMKGHSHVYWYRQLPEEGLKFMVYLQKENIIDESGMPKERFSAEFPKEGPSILRIQQVVRGDSAAYFCASSPPTGFNYGYTFGSGTRLTVV.

The gene calls are TRBV27 and TRBJ1-5, with D tentatively TRBD1 (6 bases). Trimming left V 4 bases short and J 2 bases short, with 15 bases between. From germline, CDR1 is MNHEY and CDR2 SMNVEV (reference sequence). The CDR3 runs to 16 residues. CDR3 DNA sequence: TGTGCCAGCAGTTCGCAAAACAGGGTCGGCAATCAGCCCCAGCATTTT. Protein product: CASSSQNRVGNQPQHF.